This TCR beta chain emerged from a study of T cells in Graves' hyperthyroidism and ophthalmopathy. This clonotype was seen at least ten times. The CDR3 spans 13 residues. Germline lookup yields CDR1 ENHRY and CDR2 SYGVKD. With 11 bases removed from V and 5 bases from J, the gap between germline ends came to 16 bases. The CDR3 regions of TCR beta were amplified from RNA transcripts. Carried out on the TCR CDR3, a first-round RT-PCR used the HTBI primer set. TCRdb passed the multiplex PCR reads through MiXCR, listing each CDR3 protein once. The sample holds approximately 400,000 distinct CDR3 sequences; about 18% are singletons and the top ten take 40%. Diagnostic assessment was based on clinical symptoms, serum thyroxine and TRAb, thyroid ultrasound and orbital computed tomography. The PBMCs were sourced from fresh peripheral blood (approximately 9 ml).

This receptor was obtained from a man aged 18 to 35 with Graves' ophthalmopathy. Specimen: blood. This rearrangement joins TRBV10-3 to TRBJ2-1; D possibly uses TRBD1 or TRBD2 (5 bases each). The CDR3 is CASSQAGDNEQFF. Written as DNA, the CDR3 is TGTGCCTCTTCACAGGCCGGGGACAATGAGCAGTTCTTC.